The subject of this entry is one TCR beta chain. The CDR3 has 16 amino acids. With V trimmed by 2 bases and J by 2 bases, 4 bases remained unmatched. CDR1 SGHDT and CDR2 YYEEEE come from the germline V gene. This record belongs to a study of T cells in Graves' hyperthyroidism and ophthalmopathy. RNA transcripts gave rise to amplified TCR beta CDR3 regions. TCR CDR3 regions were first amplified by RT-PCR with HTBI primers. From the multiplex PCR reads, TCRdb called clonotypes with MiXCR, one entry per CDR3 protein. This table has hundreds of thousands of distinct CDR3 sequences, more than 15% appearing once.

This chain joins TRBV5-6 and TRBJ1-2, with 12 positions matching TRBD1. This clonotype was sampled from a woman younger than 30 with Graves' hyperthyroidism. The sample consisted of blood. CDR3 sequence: CASSLTGTGGNYGYTF. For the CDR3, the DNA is TGTGCCAGCAGCTTAACCGGGACAGGGGGCAACTATGGCTACACCTTC.